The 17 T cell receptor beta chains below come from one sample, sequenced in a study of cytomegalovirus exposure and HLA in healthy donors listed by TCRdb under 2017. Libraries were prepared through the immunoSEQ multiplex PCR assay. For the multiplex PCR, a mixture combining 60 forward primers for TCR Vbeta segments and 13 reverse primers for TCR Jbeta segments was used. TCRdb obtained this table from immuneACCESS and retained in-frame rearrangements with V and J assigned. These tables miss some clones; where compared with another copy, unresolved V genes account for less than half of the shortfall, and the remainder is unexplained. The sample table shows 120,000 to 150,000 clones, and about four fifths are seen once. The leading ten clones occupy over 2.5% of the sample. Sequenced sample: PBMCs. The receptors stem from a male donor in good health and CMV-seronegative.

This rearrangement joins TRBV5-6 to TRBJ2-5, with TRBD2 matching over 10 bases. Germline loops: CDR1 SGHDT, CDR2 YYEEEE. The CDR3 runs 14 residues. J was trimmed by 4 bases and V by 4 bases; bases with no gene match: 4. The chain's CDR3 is CASSPSGSVETQYF. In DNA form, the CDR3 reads TGTGCCAGCAGCCCTAGCGGGAGCGTAGAGACCCAGTACTTC.

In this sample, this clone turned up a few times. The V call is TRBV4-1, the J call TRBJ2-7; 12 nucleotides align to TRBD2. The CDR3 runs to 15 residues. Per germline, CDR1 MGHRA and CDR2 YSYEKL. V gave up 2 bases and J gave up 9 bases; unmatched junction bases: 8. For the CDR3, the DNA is TGCGCCAGCAGCCAACTAGCGGGGGGGCCTCGCGGGCAGTACTTC. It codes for CASSQLAGGPRGQYF.

DNA for the CDR3: TGTGCCAGCAGCTTGGGGGTATGGGCCCACGAGCAGTACTTC. Protein product: CASSLGVWAHEQYF. The genes are TRBV5-6 and TRBJ2-7; the D is unclear. Per the germline V gene, CDR1 is SGHDT and CDR2 is YYEEEE. The CDR3 is 14 residues long. The ends were cut back, 0 bases at V and 5 bases at J, with 12 bases in the middle.

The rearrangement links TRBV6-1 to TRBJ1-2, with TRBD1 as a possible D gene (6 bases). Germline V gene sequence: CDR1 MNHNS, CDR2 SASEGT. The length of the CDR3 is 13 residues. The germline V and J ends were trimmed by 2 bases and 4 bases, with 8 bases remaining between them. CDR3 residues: CASSEQGLYGYTF. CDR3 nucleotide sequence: TGTGCCAGCAGTGAACAGGGGCTCTATGGCTACACCTTC.

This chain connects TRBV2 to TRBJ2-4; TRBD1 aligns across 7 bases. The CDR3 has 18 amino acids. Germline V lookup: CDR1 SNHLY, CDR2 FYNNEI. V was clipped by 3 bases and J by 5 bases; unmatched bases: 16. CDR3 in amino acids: CASSDLGTANVVENIQYF. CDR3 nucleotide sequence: TGTGCCAGCAGTGACTTAGGGACAGCCAATGTTGTCGAAAACATTCAGTACTTC.

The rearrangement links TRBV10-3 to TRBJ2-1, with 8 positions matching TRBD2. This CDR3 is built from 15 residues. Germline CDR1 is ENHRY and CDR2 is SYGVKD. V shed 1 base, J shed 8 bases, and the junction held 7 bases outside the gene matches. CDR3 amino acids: CAISEFSGGGDEQFF. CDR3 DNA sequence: TGTGCCATCAGTGAGTTCAGCGGGGGTGGTGATGAGCAGTTCTTC.

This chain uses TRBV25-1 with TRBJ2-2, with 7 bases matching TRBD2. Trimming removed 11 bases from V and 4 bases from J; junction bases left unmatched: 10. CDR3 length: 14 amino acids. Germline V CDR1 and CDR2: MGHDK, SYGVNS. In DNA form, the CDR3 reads TGTGCCGCCGGGCGGGAGAGTAGCACCGGGGAGCTGTTTTTT. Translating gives CAAGRESSTGELFF.

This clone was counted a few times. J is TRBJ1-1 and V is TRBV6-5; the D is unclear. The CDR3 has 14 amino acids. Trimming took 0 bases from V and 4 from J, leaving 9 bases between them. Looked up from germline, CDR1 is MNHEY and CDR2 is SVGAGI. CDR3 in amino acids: CASSYSRVGTEAFF. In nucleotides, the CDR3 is TGTGCCAGCAGTTACTCTCGGGTGGGCACTGAAGCTTTCTTT.

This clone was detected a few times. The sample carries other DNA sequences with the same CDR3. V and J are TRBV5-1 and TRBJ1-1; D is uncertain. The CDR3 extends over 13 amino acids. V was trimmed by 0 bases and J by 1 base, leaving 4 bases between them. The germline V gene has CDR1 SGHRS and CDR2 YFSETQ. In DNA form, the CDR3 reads TGCGCCAGCAGCTTGGGAGGGAACACTGAAGCTTTCTTT. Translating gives CASSLGGNTEAFF.

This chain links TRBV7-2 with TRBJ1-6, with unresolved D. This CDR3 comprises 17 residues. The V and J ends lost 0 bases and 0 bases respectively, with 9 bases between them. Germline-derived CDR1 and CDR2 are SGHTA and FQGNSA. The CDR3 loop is CASSLALRGSYNSPLHF. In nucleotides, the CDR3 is TGTGCCAGCAGCTTAGCGCTCAGAGGCTCCTATAATTCACCCCTCCACTTT.

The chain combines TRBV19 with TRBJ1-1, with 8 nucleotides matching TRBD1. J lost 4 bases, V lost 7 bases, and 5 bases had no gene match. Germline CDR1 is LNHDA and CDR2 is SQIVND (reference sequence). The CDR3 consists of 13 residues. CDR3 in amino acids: CASTTQGATEAFF. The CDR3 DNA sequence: TGTGCCAGTACCACCCAGGGGGCCACTGAAGCTTTCTTT.

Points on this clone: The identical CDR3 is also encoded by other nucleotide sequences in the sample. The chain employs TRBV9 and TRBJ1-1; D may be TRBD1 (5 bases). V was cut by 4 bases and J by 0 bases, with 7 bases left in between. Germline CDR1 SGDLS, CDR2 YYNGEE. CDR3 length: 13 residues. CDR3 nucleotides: TGTGCCAGCAGCACACAGGTGAACACTGAAGCTTTCTTT. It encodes CASSTQVNTEAFF.

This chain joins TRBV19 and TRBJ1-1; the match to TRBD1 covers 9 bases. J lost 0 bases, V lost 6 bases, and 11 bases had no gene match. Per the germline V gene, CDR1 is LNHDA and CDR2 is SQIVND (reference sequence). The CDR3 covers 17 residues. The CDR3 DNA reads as TGTGCCAGTAGACTAACAGGGGGCTGGAGAATGAACACTGAAGCTTTCTTT. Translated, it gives CASRLTGGWRMNTEAFF.

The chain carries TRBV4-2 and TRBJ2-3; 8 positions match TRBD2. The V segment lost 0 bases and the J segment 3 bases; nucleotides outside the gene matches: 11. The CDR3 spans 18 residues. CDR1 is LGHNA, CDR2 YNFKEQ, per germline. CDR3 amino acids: CASSQEGRREGWTDTQYF. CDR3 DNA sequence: TGTGCCAGCAGCCAAGAGGGACGCCGGGAGGGCTGGACAGATACGCAGTATTTT.

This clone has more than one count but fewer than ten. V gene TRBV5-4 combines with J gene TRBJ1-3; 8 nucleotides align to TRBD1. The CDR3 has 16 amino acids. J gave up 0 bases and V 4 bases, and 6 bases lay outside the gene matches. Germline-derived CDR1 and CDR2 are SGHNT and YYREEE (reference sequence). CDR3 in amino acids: CASSQGQARSGNTIYF. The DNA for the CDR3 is TGTGCCAGCAGCCAGGGACAGGCCCGCTCTGGAAACACCATATATTTT.

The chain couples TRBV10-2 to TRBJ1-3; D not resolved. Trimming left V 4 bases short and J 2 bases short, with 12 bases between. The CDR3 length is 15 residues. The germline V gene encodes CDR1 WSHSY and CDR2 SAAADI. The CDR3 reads CASSVKGGTGNTIYF. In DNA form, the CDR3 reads TGCGCCAGCAGTGTCAAAGGAGGGACTGGAAACACCATATATTTT.

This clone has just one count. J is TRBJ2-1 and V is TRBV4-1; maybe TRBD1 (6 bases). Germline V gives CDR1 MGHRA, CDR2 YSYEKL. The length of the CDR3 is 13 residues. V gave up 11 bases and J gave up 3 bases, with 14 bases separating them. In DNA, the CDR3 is TGCGCCTCCCAGGGGCCCCTCTACAATGAGCAGTTCTTC. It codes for CASQGPLYNEQFF.